This T cell receptor (beta chain) was captured in a study of yellow fever vaccine responses in identical twins. Via MiXCR, TCRdb re-called the RT-PCR reads, giving one row per CDR3 protein. The sample includes roughly 1,700 distinct CDR3 sequences, over 65% of them seen just once. A word on this clonotype: What it recognizes is unknown.

Study-wide results and limits: In identical twins, vaccine T cell responses appeared partly shared and partly individual.

V dropped 5 bases and J dropped 3 bases, with 9 bases sitting between them. Germline V CDR1 and CDR2: SGHNT, YYREEE (reference sequence). CDR3 length: 12 amino acids. The rearrangement joins TRBV5-4 to TRBJ2-7; possible D gene TRBD2, 5 bases. This TCR was recovered from a young woman who received the yellow fever vaccine. The specimen was T cells from blood (PBMCs), unsorted or a sorted subset (not recorded which), collected before or after yellow fever vaccination (not recorded which). The CDR3 loop reads CASSFAGYEQYF. In DNA, the CDR3 is TGTGCCAGCAGTTTTGCGGGCTACGAGCAGTACTTC.